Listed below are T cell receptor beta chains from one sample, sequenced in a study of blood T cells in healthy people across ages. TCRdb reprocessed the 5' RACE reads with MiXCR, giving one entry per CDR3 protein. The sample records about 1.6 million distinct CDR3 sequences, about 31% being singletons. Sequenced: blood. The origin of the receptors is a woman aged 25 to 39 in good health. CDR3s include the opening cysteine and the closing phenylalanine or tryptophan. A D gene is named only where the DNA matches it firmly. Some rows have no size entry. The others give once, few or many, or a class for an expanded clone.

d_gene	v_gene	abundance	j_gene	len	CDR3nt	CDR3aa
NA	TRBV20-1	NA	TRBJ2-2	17	TGCAGTGCTATGAAGGCCCCCACAAGGGAACCCACCGGGGAGCTGTTTTTT	CSAMKAPTREPTGELFF
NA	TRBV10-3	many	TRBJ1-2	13	TGTGCCACCTCGGACGGCCCAGGCGGTGGCTACACCTTC	CATSDGPGGGYTF
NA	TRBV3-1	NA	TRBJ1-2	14	TGTGCCAGCAACCAAAGGTCAGCGCACTATGGCTACACCTTC	CASNQRSAHYGYTF
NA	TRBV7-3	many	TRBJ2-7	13	TGTGCCAGCAGCTTAGAAGAGGGCTACGAGCAGTACTTC	CASSLEEGYEQYF
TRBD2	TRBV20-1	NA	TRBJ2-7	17	TGCAGTGCTAGAGGCCGGGGGCTAGCGGGATTAATGGACGAGCAGTACTTC	CSARGRGLAGLMDEQYF
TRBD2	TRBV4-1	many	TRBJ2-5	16	TGCGCCAGCAGCCAAACCCCCACTAGCGGGAGTGAGACCCAGTACTTC	CASSQTPTSGSETQYF
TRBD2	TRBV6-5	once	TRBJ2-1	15	TGTGCCAGCAGAGGGACTAGCGGGAGGATGAATGAGCAGTTCTTC	CASRGTSGRMNEQFF
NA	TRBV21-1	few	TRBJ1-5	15	TGTGCCAGGGATAGGGGGGACCTAGGCAATCAGCCCCAGCATTTT	CARDRGDLGNQPQHF
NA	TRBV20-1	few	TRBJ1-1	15	TGCAGTGCCTCCGCCGTGGGACTGCTGAACACTGAAGCTTTCTTT	CSASAVGLLNTEAFF
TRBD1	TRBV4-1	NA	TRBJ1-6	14	TGCGCCAGCAGCCAAGAGACCAGGGGGTCACCCCTCCACTTT	CASSQETRGSPLHF
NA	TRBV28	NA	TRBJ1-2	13	TGTGCCAGCAGTCCCACCCAGGGGCGAGGCTACACCTTC	CASSPTQGRGYTF
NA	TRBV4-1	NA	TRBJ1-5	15	TGCGCCAGCAGCCAAGAGGCGGGTCAGAATCAGCCCCAGCATTTT	CASSQEAGQNQPQHF
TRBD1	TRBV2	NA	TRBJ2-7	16	TGTGCCAGCCTGCGGGACAGGGAGCTCAATATCTACGAGCAGTACTTC	CASLRDRELNIYEQYF
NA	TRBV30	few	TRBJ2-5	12	TGTGCCTGGAGTGTCGTCGAAGAGACCCAGTACTTC	CAWSVVEETQYF
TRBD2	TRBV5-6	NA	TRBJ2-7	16	TGTGCCAGCACGTTTTGGCTAGCGGGAGTTGTAACCGAGCAGTACTTC	CASTFWLAGVVTEQYF
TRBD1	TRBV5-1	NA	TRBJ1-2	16	TGCGCCAGCAGCTTGGCCACGGGACAGGGGTACTATGACTACACCTTC	CASSLATGQGYYDYTF
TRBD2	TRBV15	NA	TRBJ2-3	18	TGTGCCACCAGCAGAGAGCAGGGACCGGGACTAGCGGGGAATACGCAGTATTTT	CATSREQGPGLAGNTQYF
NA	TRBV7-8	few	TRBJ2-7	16	TGTGCCAGCAGCATACAGGGTCTCCAGCTAGCCTACGAGCAGTACTTC	CASSIQGLQLAYEQYF
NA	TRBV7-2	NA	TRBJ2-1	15	TGTGCCAGCAGCTTAGGGCAGGGGAAATACAATGAGCAGTTCTTC	CASSLGQGKYNEQFF
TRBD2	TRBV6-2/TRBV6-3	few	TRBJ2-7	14	TGTGCCAGCAGTTACCCTAGCGGGGGCTACGAGCAGTACTTC	CASSYPSGGYEQYF
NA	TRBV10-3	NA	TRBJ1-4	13	TGTGCCATCAGCGGGACGGGCGGGGAAAAACTGTTTTTT	CAISGTGGEKLFF
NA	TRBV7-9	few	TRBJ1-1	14	TGTGCCAGCAGCTTAGGGACTCGGACGTCTGAAGCTTTCTTT	CASSLGTRTSEAFF
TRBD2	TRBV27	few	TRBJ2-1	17	TGTGCCAGCAGGAGCCTGCTAGCGGAAAAAAACTACAATGAGCAGTTCTTC	CASRSLLAEKNYNEQFF
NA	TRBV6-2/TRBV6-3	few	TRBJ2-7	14	TGTGCCAGCAGTTACTCGGGGGTAGATTACGAGCAGTACTTC	CASSYSGVDYEQYF
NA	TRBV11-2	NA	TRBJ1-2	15	TGTGCCAGCAGCTTACATCTGACTGATTCCTATGGCTACACCTTC	CASSLHLTDSYGYTF
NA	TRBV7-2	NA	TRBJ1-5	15	TGTGCCAGCAGCTTAGGGTGGCGTGGGGGCCAGCCCCAGCATTTT	CASSLGWRGGQPQHF
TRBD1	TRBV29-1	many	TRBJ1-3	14	TGCAGCGTTGGGGACAGTCCCTCTGGAAACACCATATATTTT	CSVGDSPSGNTIYF
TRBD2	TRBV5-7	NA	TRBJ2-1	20	TGTGCCAGCACCCACCTCCGAGGCGGGAGGCTACTAAGTTCCTACAATGAGCAGTTCTTC	CASTHLRGGRLLSSYNEQFF